This TCR beta chain was documented in a study of yellow fever vaccine responses in identical twins. Germline V CDR1 and CDR2: SGHAT, FQDESV (reference sequence). The V gene lost 5 bases and the J gene lost 3 bases, with 14 bases spanning the gap. The CDR3 spans 15 residues. Study findings and constraints: Twins reportedly showed a vaccine T cell response that seemed partly convergent and partly personalized.

This clonotype was observed a handful of times. Its matching antigen is unknown. TCRdb itself ran the RT-PCR reads through MiXCR, one entry per CDR3 protein. The table shows roughly 6,000 distinct CDR3 sequences, with over 50% occurring only once. This TCR was recovered from a woman under 30 who received the yellow fever vaccine. The specimen was T cells from blood (PBMCs), unsorted or a sorted subset (not recorded which), collected before or after yellow fever vaccination (not recorded which). This chain links TRBV11-1 with TRBJ2-1; D is undetermined. DNA of the CDR3: TGTGCCAGCAGCCCCCGGATGGACGGCTACAATGAGCAGTTCTTC. It codes for CASSPRMDGYNEQFF. Looking up the rest from reference TRBV11-1 and TRBJ2-1 gives the full variable domain: EAEVAQSPRYKITEKSQAVAFWCDPISGHATLYWYRQILGQGPELLVQFQDESVVDDSQLPKDRFSAERLKGVDSTLKIQPAELGDSAMYLCASSPRMDGYNEQFFGPGTRLTVL.